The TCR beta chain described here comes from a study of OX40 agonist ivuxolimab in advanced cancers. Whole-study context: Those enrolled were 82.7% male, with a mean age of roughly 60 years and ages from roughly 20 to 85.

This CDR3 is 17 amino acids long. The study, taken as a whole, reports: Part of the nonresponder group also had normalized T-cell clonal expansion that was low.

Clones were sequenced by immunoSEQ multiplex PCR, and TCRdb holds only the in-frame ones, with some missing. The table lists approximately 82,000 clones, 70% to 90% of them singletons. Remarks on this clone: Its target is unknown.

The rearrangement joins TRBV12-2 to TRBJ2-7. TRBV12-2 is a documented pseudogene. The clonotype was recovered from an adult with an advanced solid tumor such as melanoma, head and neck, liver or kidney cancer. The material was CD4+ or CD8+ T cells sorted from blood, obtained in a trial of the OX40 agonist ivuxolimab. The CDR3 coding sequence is TGTGCAAGTCGCTTGTCGGACCGCCCTCGACGGTCCTACGAGCAGTACTTC. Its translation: CASRLSDRPRRSYEQYF.